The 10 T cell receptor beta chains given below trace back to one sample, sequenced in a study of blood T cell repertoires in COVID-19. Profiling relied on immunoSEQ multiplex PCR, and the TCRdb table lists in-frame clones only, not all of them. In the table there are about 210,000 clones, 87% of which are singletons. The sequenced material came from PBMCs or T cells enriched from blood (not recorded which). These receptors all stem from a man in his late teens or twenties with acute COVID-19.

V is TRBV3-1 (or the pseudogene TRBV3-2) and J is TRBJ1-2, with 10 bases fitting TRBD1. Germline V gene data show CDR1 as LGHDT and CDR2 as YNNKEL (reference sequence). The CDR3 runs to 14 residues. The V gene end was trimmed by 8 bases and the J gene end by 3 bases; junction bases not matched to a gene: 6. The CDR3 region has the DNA TGTGCCAGCTGGGGACAGGGGTGGGACTATGGCTACACCTTC. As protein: CASWGQGWDYGYTF.

CDR3 bases: TGTGCCAGCAGCCTACAGGGGGCCGTCGGTTTGGATACGCAGTATTTT. It yields the protein CASSLQGAVGLDTQYF. The chain uses TRBV11-2 and TRBJ2-3; 9 bases line up with TRBD1. The CDR3 sequence is 16 residues long. Per the germline V gene, CDR1 is SGHAT and CDR2 is FQNNGV. J was trimmed by 6 bases and V by 5 bases; bases with no gene match: 12.

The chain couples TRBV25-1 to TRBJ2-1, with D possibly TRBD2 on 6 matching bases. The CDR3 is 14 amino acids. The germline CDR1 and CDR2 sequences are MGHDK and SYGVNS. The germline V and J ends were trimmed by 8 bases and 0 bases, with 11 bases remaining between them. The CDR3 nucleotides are TGTGCCAGCCAACGGGAGTCCTCCTACAATGAGCAGTTCTTC. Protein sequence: CASQRESSYNEQFF.

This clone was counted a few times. CDR3 sequence reads: CASRGLAKNIQYF. CDR3 DNA: TGTGCCAGTAGGGGACTAGCCAAAAACATTCAGTACTTC. The V and J genes are TRBV19 and TRBJ2-4, with a possible D match to TRBD2 (6 bases). The CDR3 has 13 amino acids. Germline CDR1 is LNHDA and CDR2 is SQIVND (reference sequence). Trimming left V 6 bases short and J 0 bases short, with 6 bases between. Supplemented by reference TRBV19 and TRBJ2-4, the full variable domain reads DGGITQSPKYLFRKEGQNVTLSCEQNLNHDAMYWYRQDPGQGLRLIYYSQIVNDFQKGDIAEGYSVSREKKESFPLTVTSAQKNPTAFYLCASRGLAKNIQYFGAGTRLSVL.

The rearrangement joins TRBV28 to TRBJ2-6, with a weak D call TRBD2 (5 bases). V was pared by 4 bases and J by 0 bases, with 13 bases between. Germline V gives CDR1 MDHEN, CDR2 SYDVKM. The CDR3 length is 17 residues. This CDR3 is CASSSREFISGANVLTF. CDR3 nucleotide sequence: TGTGCCAGCAGTTCCCGGGAATTTATCTCTGGGGCCAACGTCCTGACTTTC.

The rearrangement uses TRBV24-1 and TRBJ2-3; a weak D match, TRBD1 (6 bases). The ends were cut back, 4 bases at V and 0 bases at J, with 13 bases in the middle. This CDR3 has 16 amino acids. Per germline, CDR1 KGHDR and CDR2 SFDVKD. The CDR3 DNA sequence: TGTGCCACCAGTGACTCGGACAGCTTCAGCACAGATACGCAGTATTTT. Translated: CATSDSDSFSTDTQYF.

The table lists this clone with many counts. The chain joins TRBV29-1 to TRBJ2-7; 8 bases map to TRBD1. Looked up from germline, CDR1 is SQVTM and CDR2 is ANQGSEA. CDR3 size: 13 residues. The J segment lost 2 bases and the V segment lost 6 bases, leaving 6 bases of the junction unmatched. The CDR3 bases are TGCAGCGTCCTCCGGGACAGGACCTACGAGCAGTACTTC. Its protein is CSVLRDRTYEQYF.

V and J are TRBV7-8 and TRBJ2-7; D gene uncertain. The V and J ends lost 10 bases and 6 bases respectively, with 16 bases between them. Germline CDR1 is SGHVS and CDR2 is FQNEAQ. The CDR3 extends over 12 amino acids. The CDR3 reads CATKTILAEQYF. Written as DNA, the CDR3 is TGTGCCACCAAGACGATTTTAGCCGAGCAGTACTTC.

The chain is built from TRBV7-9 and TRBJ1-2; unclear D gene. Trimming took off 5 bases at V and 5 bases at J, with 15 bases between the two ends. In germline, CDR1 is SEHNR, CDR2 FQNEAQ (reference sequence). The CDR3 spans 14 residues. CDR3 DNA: TGTGCCAGCAGCCCCGACACAGTAATATATGGCTACACCTTC. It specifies CASSPDTVIYGYTF.

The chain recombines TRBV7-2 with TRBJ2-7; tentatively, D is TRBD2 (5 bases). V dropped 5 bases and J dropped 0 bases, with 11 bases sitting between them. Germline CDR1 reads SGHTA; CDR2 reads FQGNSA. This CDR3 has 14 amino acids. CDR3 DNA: TGTGCCAGCAGCCCGGGGTCGGTCTCCTACGAGCAGTACTTC. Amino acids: CASSPGSVSYEQYF.